These 5 T cell receptor beta chains were all obtained from the same sample, sequenced in a study of Ad26.COV2.S vaccination and SARS-CoV-2 variants. Assay: immunoSEQ multiplex PCR; the TCRdb copy retains only in-frame clones and omits some. This sample carries about 460,000 clones, nearly 90% of them seen once, and the ten largest clones take over 1.5%. The treatment denotes: around 19 received Ad26.COV2.S at low or high dose, single or two shots; 5 received placebo; per-sample allocation not given. Samples came from day 63 after the first vaccine or placebo injection. The sample was peripheral blood, taken in a trial of Ad26.COV2.S vaccine versus placebo. The receptors derive from a person aged 18-65 years who received the Ad26.COV2.S COVID-19 vaccine or a placebo.

V and J are TRBV7-9 and TRBJ1-4; D may be TRBD1 (6 bases). This CDR3 has 14 amino acids. Trimming shortened V by 5 bases and J by 4 bases, and 11 bases separated the two germline ends. Germline CDR1 SEHNR, CDR2 FQNEAQ (reference sequence). The CDR3 loop reads CASSRGQGNEKLFF. In DNA form, the CDR3 reads TGTGCCAGCAGCCGGGGGCAGGGTAATGAAAAACTGTTTTTT.

This clone was recorded a few times. One end of the junction fails to match germline, which may point to a read error. The CDR3: CASSPTLAGGPVF. In DNA form, the CDR3 reads TGTGCCAGTAGTCCAACCCTAGCGGGAGGGCCGGTCTTC. The genes are TRBV19 and TRBJ2-1; 12 positions agree with TRBD2. Looked up from germline, CDR1 is LNHDA and CDR2 is SQIVND (reference sequence). The CDR3 spans 13 residues.

This sequence joins TRBV28 and TRBJ1-2; the match to TRBD1 covers 9 bases. The germline CDR1 and CDR2 sequences are MDHEN and SYDVKM. This CDR3 spans 12 amino acids. The ends lost 7 bases at V and 8 bases at J; junction bases unmatched: 5. This CDR3 reads CASIQGARGYTF. CDR3 bases: TGTGCCAGCATACAGGGGGCGCGGGGCTACACCTTC.

The chain carries TRBV2 and TRBJ2-1; 7 nucleotides align to TRBD2. CDR3 length: 17 residues. Germline values: CDR1 SNHLY, CDR2 FYNNEI. V lost 5 bases, J lost 7 bases, and 17 bases stayed unmatched. The CDR3 region has the DNA TGTGCCAGCAGTTGGGCGGCAACCGGCGGGGGAGGGAATGAGCAGTTCTTC. It yields the protein CASSWAATGGGGNEQFF.

The chain uses TRBV6-2 or TRBV6-3 and TRBJ2-3, with TRBD2 as a possible D gene (5 bases). V lost 0 bases, J lost 2 bases, and 21 bases lay in between. Germline V gene sequence: CDR1 MNHEY, CDR2 SVGEGT. The CDR3 runs to 19 residues. CDR3 coding DNA: TGTGCCAGCAGTTACTCGATATTATCATCGGGGTTAGACACAGATACGCAGTATTTT. The encoded protein is CASSYSILSSGLDTDTQYF.